A single T cell receptor (beta chain) is shown here with its context. This may be a read error, as it is one base from a much larger clone. This sample stems from a study of blood T cells in healthy people across ages. The CDR3 sequence is 14 residues long. The authors ran a second PCR of roughly 6 to 12 cycles using a sample-barcoded 5' primer and a J-beta primer mix. One entry per CDR3 protein, called by TCRdb with MiXCR from the 5' RACE reads. The sample consists of 870,000 or so distinct CDR3 sequences, more than 25% of them appearing once. Specimen: blood. The origin of this receptor is an elderly woman in good health. This chain joins TRBV12-3 or TRBV12-4 and TRBJ2-1; either TRBD1 or TRBD2 may supply D (6 bases each). The CDR3 DNA reads as TGTGCCAGCAGTGAGGGGGGCCCCTACAATAAGCAGTTCTTC. Its protein product is CASSEGGPYNKQFF.